The 26 T cell receptor beta chains below all came from one sample that was sequenced in a study of regulatory T cells in long-lasting Graves disease. Arm-PCR of CDR3 regions with iRepertoire HTBI primers generated TCR beta libraries. TCRdb reprocessed the multiplex PCR reads via MiXCR and lists one record per CDR3 protein. This sample has about 470,000 distinct CDR3 sequences; 20% to 25% occur once, and the top ten carry around 7%. Time point defined: persistent/refractory GD, antithyroid drugs over 5 years with positive TRAb. The TCR library was made from RNA that had been extracted from PBMCs in TRIzol. Source: peripheral blood mononuclear cells (PBMCs), taken when the disease was refractory, from a patient treated with antithyroid drugs. The receptors originated from a female donor with Graves disease.

Worth noting for this clonotype: The conserved closing phenylalanine or tryptophan is absent in this CDR3, likely reflecting a read error. V usage is TRBV28 and J usage is TRBJ2-7, with 7 nucleotides matching TRBD1. V shed 5 bases and J 1 base; nucleotides not matched to a gene: 5. CDR3 size: 14 residues. The germline gives CDR1 MDHEN, CDR2 SYDVKM. Here the CDR3 reads CASSPDRRSYEQYS. As DNA, the CDR3 is TGTGCCAGCAGTCCGGACAGGCGATCCTACGAGCAGTACTCC.

Many counts were recorded for this clonotype. This chain joins TRBV9 and TRBJ1-1; D not certain. V was cut by 3 bases and J by 4 bases, with 13 bases left in between. The CDR3 extends over 14 amino acids. The germline V gene has CDR1 SGDLS and CDR2 YYNGEE. The CDR3 sequence: CASSEEGIGTEAFF. The CDR3 DNA follows: TGTGCCAGCAGCGAGGAGGGAATAGGCACTGAAGCTTTCTTT.

This clonotype has a count of ten or more. The V call is TRBV7-2, the J call TRBJ2-4, with a weak D call TRBD1 (6 bases). Looked up from germline, CDR1 is SGHTA and CDR2 is FQGNSA. This CDR3 is built from 15 residues. V was clipped by 1 base and J by 4 bases, with 11 bases between them. CDR3 sequence (DNA): TGTGCCAGCAGCTTAGTCACAGGGACAAAAAACATTCAGTACTTC. Its translation: CASSLVTGTKNIQYF. The full variable domain, its missing parts supplied by reference TRBV7-2 and TRBJ2-4, is GAGVSQSPSNKVTEKGKDVELRCDPISGHTALYWYRQSLGQGLEFLIYFQGNSAPDKSGLPSDRFSAERTGGSVSTLTIQRTQQEDSAVYLCASSLVTGTKNIQYFGAGTRLSVL.

This clonotype has a count of ten or more. The chain joins TRBV11-2 to TRBJ2-5; D uncertain. Trimming took off 4 bases at V and 1 base at J, with 7 bases between the two ends. Germline V gene lookup returns CDR1 SGHAT and CDR2 FQNNGV. The CDR3 loop spans 13 amino acids. CDR3 region: CASSSRAQETQYF. The CDR3 coding sequence is TGTGCCAGCAGCTCCAGAGCCCAAGAGACCCAGTACTTC.

This CDR3 reads CASTLQGPTDTQYF. CDR3 sequence (DNA): TGTGCCAGCACCCTACAGGGACCCACAGATACGCAGTATTTT. J is TRBJ2-3 and V is TRBV28; weak D call: TRBD1 (6 bases). The CDR3 consists of 14 residues. The germline CDR1 and CDR2 sequences are MDHEN and SYDVKM. The V end lost 7 bases, the J end lost 2 bases, and 13 bases lay between the germline ends.

There are many counts of this clonotype. J is TRBJ1-1 and V is TRBV12-5, with D uncertain. V dropped 5 bases and J dropped 0 bases, with 16 bases sitting between them. Germline V CDR1 and CDR2: LGHNT, FRNRAP. The CDR3 length is 16 residues. For the CDR3, the DNA is TGTGCTAGTGGTCCCGAAGGTTCAAGGTTGAACACTGAAGCTTTCTTT. The encoded protein is CASGPEGSRLNTEAFF.

The J gene is TRBJ2-7, the V gene TRBV12-3 or TRBV12-4; 8 bases line up with TRBD1. J gave up 5 bases and V 6 bases, and 3 bases lay outside the gene matches. The CDR3 length is 12 residues. This chain's CDR3 is CASRTGVDEQYF. CDR3 nucleotide sequence: TGTGCCAGCAGGACAGGGGTGGACGAGCAGTACTTC.

This clonotype was picked up a small number of times. The rearrangement joins TRBV12-3 or TRBV12-4 to TRBJ2-7; a weak D match, TRBD2 (6 bases). The CDR3 has 16 residues. The V end was cut by 5 bases, the J end by 2 bases, with 19 bases between. CDR3 nucleotide sequence: TGTGCCAGCAGTCCCCCCGGAGTGGCGGGAACCTACGAGCAGTACTTC. Amino acids: CASSPPGVAGTYEQYF.

To note about this clonotype: A read error is possible here, since a much larger clone lies one base away. This sequence joins TRBV28 and TRBJ1-6; 7 nucleotides match TRBD1. The CDR3 is 13 amino acids. Germline lookup yields CDR1 MDHEN and CDR2 SYDVKM. The CDR3 region is CASSITGDSPLRF. The CDR3 DNA reads as TGTGCCAGCAGCATCACAGGGGATTCACCCCTCCGCTTT.

This clonotype was counted at least ten times. The chain couples TRBV28 to TRBJ2-7; TRBD1 aligns across 8 bases. This CDR3 has 16 amino acids. V gave up 4 bases and J gave up 0 bases; unmatched junction bases: 8. The germline CDR1 and CDR2 sequences are MDHEN and SYDVKM. The CDR3 sequence is CASSSPRDRLSYEQYF. In DNA form, the CDR3 reads TGTGCCAGCAGTTCTCCCCGGGACAGGCTCTCCTACGAGCAGTACTTC.

As to this clonotype: At one end, the junction sequence differs from germline, possibly due to a read error. This chain links TRBV7-8 with TRBJ2-7; D not certain. The CDR3 runs to 11 residues. The germline gives CDR1 SGHVS, CDR2 FQNEAQ. Here the CDR3 DNA reads TGTGCCAGCAGCTCCCTTTACGGGCAGTACTTC. Its translation is CASSSLYGQYF. The full variable domain, its missing parts supplied by reference TRBV7-8 and TRBJ2-7, is GAGVSQSPRYKVAKRGQDVALRCDPISGHVSLFWYQQALGQGPEFLTYFQNEAQLDKSGLPSDRFFAERPEGSVSTLKIQRTQQEDSAVYLCASSSLYGQYFGPGTRLTVT.

As to this clonotype: This may be a read error, as it is one base from a much larger clone. J is TRBJ1-5 and V is TRBV6-9; D gene unclear. The CDR3 is 13 amino acids. From germline, CDR1 is MNHGY and CDR2 SVAAGI. Between the trimmed V and J ends, which lost 3 bases and 3 bases, there was a span of 6 bases. CDR3 nucleotides: TGTGCCAGCAGTTACGTTCCCAATCAGCCCCAGCATTTT. Translation gives CASSYVPNQPQHF.

This clonotype was counted ten times or more. Written as DNA, the CDR3 is TGTGCCAGCAGCTTATCGACAGACTATAATTCACCCCTCCACTTT. Translated, it gives CASSLSTDYNSPLHF. This chain joins TRBV7-8 and TRBJ1-6; possible D gene TRBD1, 5 bases. The CDR3 is 15 residues long. V dropped 2 bases and J dropped 3 bases, with 8 bases sitting between them. In germline, CDR1 is SGHVS, CDR2 FQNEAQ. Full variable domain (outside the CDR3, taken from reference TRBV7-8 and TRBJ1-6): GAGVSQSPRYKVAKRGQDVALRCDPISGHVSLFWYQQALGQGPEFLTYFQNEAQLDKSGLPSDRFFAERPEGSVSTLKIQRTQQEDSAVYLCASSLSTDYNSPLHFGNGTRLTVT.

This clonotype was seen only a few times. V usage is TRBV6-2 or TRBV6-3 and J usage is TRBJ2-2; 9 nucleotides line up with TRBD2. The CDR3 has 16 residues. The V gene end was trimmed by 1 base and the J gene end by 3 bases; junction bases not matched to a gene: 3. CDR1 and CDR2 from the germline V gene are MNHEY and SVGEGT. This CDR3 reads CASSYWPSGDTGELFF. The CDR3 DNA is TGTGCCAGCAGTTACTGGCCTAGCGGGGACACCGGGGAGCTGTTTTTT.

This clonotype was seen at least ten times. The chain is built from TRBV2 and TRBJ2-2; TRBD1 aligns across 10 bases. Germline CDR1 is SNHLY and CDR2 is FYNNEI. This CDR3 has 16 amino acids. V lost 3 bases, J lost 3 bases, and 4 bases stayed unmatched. CDR3 sequence (DNA): TGTGCCAGCAGTGAGGGGACAGGGGAATACACCGGGGAGCTGTTTTTT. Translation: CASSEGTGEYTGELFF.

V and J are TRBV7-2 and TRBJ2-5, with 10 bases matching TRBD1. The CDR3 runs to 15 residues. CDR1 and CDR2 from the germline V gene are SGHTA and FQGNSA. The V segment lost 3 bases and the J segment 7 bases; nucleotides outside the gene matches: 8. CDR3 protein: CASSFEGQGYGTQYF. CDR3 bases: TGTGCCAGCAGCTTTGAGGGACAGGGGTATGGGACCCAGTACTTC.

There are many counts of this clonotype. The chain joins TRBV30 to TRBJ1-4, with unresolved D. In germline, CDR1 is GTSNPN, CDR2 SVGIG (reference sequence). The CDR3 has 13 residues. V lost 0 bases and J lost 3, with 5 bases in between. The CDR3 DNA follows: TGTGCCTGGAGTGTCCAGTCTAATGAAAAACTGTTTTTT. Residues: CAWSVQSNEKLFF.

The rearrangement joins TRBV12-5 to TRBJ2-3; TRBD1 matches at 8 bases. This CDR3 region has 15 residues. The V gene end was trimmed by 5 bases and the J gene end by 4 bases; junction bases not matched to a gene: 8. The germline CDR1 and CDR2 sequences are LGHNT and FRNRAP. CDR3 nucleotide sequence: TGTGCTAGTGGTCGAACAGGGGGTGGCGCAGATACGCAGTATTTT. It codes for CASGRTGGGADTQYF. The full variable domain, rest sourced from reference TRBV12-5 and TRBJ2-3, is DARVTQTPRHKVTEMGQEVTMRCQPILGHNTVFWYRQTMMQGLELLAYFRNRAPLDDSGMPKDRFSAEMPDATLATLKIQPSEPRDSAVYFCASGRTGGGADTQYFGPGTRLTVL.

This clonotype has a count of ten or more. The gene calls are TRBV7-2 and TRBJ2-2; 8 nucleotides line up with TRBD1. Per the germline V gene, CDR1 is SGHTA and CDR2 is FQGNSA. There are 16 residues in the CDR3. Trimming cost V 3 bases and J 3 bases; bases outside gene matches: 6. The DNA of the CDR3 is TGTGCCAGCAGCTTGGATGACAGGGGTTACACCGGGGAGCTGTTTTTT. Translation gives CASSLDDRGYTGELFF.

This clonotype was picked up many times. The chain links TRBV20-1 to TRBJ1-2; tentative D call: TRBD1 (6 bases). The CDR3 has 15 amino acids. The germline V and J ends were trimmed by 1 base and 3 bases, with 15 bases remaining between them. Germline V CDR1 and CDR2: DFQATT, SNEGSKA (reference sequence). CDR3 sequence: CSARGGRGGDYGYTF. The DNA of the CDR3 is TGCAGTGCTAGAGGGGGACGAGGGGGAGACTATGGCTACACCTTC.

The sample holds many counts of this clonotype. This chain uses TRBV12-3 or TRBV12-4 with TRBJ2-7; 7 nucleotides align to TRBD2. V was clipped by 3 bases and J by 0 bases; unmatched bases: 8. The CDR3 has 16 amino acids. CDR3 region: CASSFGFVAGSYEQYF. DNA of the CDR3: TGTGCCAGCAGTTTTGGATTTGTAGCGGGCTCCTACGAGCAGTACTTC.

The CDR3 here is CAISPGTGDSGANVLTF. CDR3 coding DNA: TGTGCCATCTCCCCGGGGACCGGTGACTCTGGGGCCAACGTCCTGACTTTC. The chain is built from TRBV24-1 and TRBJ2-6; D tentatively fits TRBD1 or TRBD2 (5 bases each). V was clipped by 11 bases and J by 0 bases, with 19 bases between them. CDR3 length: 17 residues. Germline CDR1 and CDR2: KGHDR and SFDVKD.

V gene TRBV7-8 combines with J gene TRBJ1-5, with TRBD1 identical over 8 bases. The germline V gene encodes CDR1 SGHVS and CDR2 FQNEAQ. The V segment lost 1 base and the J segment 3 bases; nucleotides outside the gene matches: 5. The CDR3 consists of 16 residues. The CDR3 DNA sequence: TGTGCCAGCAGCTTAGAAGCAGGGGGCAACAATCAGCCCCAGCATTTT. It translates to CASSLEAGGNNQPQHF.

This chain links TRBV28 with TRBJ2-1; TRBD2 aligns across 14 bases. J lost 7 bases, V lost 5 bases, and 7 bases had no gene match. The V gene's germline CDR1 is MDHEN and CDR2 SYDVKM. The CDR3 has 16 residues. This chain's CDR3 is CASSVGLAGGINEQFF. The CDR3 DNA is TGTGCCAGCAGTGTAGGACTAGCGGGAGGAATTAATGAGCAGTTCTTC.

This clonotype was detected ten times or more. The rearrangement uses TRBV7-2 and TRBJ2-6; no reliable D call. The CDR3 loop spans 15 amino acids. V was clipped by 2 bases and J by 0 bases, with 5 bases between them. Germline values: CDR1 SGHTA, CDR2 FQGNSA. In DNA, the CDR3 is TGTGCCAGCAGCTTATGGGCCTCTGGGGCCAACGTCCTGACTTTC. Amino acids: CASSLWASGANVLTF. Looking up the rest from reference TRBV7-2 and TRBJ2-6 gives the full variable domain: GAGVSQSPSNKVTEKGKDVELRCDPISGHTALYWYRQSLGQGLEFLIYFQGNSAPDKSGLPSDRFSAERTGGSVSTLTIQRTQQEDSAVYLCASSLWASGANVLTFGAGSRLTVL.

In its sample, this clonotype was seen many times. This sequence joins TRBV24-1 and TRBJ1-4, with 7 nucleotides matching TRBD1. CDR3 size: 14 residues. The V gene end was trimmed by 4 bases and the J gene end by 5 bases; junction bases not matched to a gene: 3. Germline V CDR1 and CDR2: KGHDR, SFDVKD. The CDR3 DNA follows: TGTGCCACCAGTGACGGGACAGTCAATGAAAAACTGTTTTTT. The encoded protein is CATSDGTVNEKLFF.